The TCR beta chain described here comes from a study of T cell changes during pregnancy in multiple sclerosis. Profiling relied on immunoSEQ multiplex PCR, and the TCRdb table lists in-frame clones only, not all of them. The table has approximately 43,000 clones, 84% seen once; the top ten hold about 0.6%. Germline V CDR1 and CDR2: LNHDA, SQIVND (reference sequence). V was shortened by 3 bases and J by 6 bases, with 17 bases between the two germline ends. CDR3 length: 15 amino acids. This TCR was recovered from a female donor with multiple sclerosis, enrolled in a pregnancy study. Sequenced material: CD4+ T cells from peripheral blood mononuclear cells, taken before pregnancy. V usage is TRBV19 and J usage is TRBJ1-2; perhaps TRBD1 as D (6 bases). The CDR3 region is CASSIDRGGQNGYTF. The CDR3 DNA reads TGTGCCAGTAGTATTGACCGCGGGGGCCAGAATGGCTACACCTTC. Supplemented by reference TRBV19 and TRBJ1-2, the full variable domain reads DGGITQSPKYLFRKEGQNVTLSCEQNLNHDAMYWYRQDPGQGLRLIYYSQIVNDFQKGDIAEGYSVSREKKESFPLTVTSAQKNPTAFYLCASSIDRGGQNGYTFGSGTRLTVV.